Listed below are T cell receptor beta chains from one sample, sequenced in a study of OX40 agonist ivuxolimab in advanced cancers. TCRdb's table, derived via immunoSEQ multiplex PCR, lists solely in-frame clones and lacks some. The data contain about 73,000 clones, 75% to 90% of them seen just once; the ten biggest clones take up approximately 9.9%. The material sequenced was CD4+ or CD8+ T cells sorted from blood, taken in a trial of the OX40 agonist ivuxolimab. The receptors come from an adult with an advanced solid tumor such as melanoma, head and neck, liver or kidney cancer. Each CDR3 is given without its conserved first and last residue.

v_gene: TRBV27
j_gene: TRBJ2-1
CDR3aa: ASRPGGNEQF

v_gene: TRBV27
j_gene: TRBJ1-1
CDR3aa: ASSRPGYTEAF

v_gene: TRBV7-9
j_gene: TRBJ1-4
CDR3aa: ASSLPQGFDEKLF

v_gene: TRBV2
j_gene: TRBJ2-3
CDR3aa: ASSRQGLAGGPSTDTQY

v_gene: TRBV27
j_gene: TRBJ2-1
CDR3aa: ASSPGISYNEQF

v_gene: TRBV19
j_gene: TRBJ2-5
CDR3aa: ASSLAGVETQY

v_gene: TRBV28
j_gene: TRBJ1-3
CDR3aa: ASSPRQGRGGNTIY

v_gene: TRBV10-2
j_gene: TRBJ2-5
CDR3aa: ASSRVGGETQY

v_gene: TRBV27
j_gene: TRBJ2-5
CDR3aa: ASSRGLAGDETQY

v_gene: TRBV28
j_gene: TRBJ1-2
CDR3aa: ASTTIPPGHTNYGYT

v_gene: TRBV30
j_gene: TRBJ1-1
CDR3aa: AWSGDRGPEAF

v_gene: TRBV27
j_gene: TRBJ1-3
CDR3aa: ASSLRSGNTIY

v_gene: TRBV2
j_gene: TRBJ2-3
CDR3aa: ASSNQREGTDTQY

v_gene: TRBV30
j_gene: TRBJ2-7
CDR3aa: AWRDTGTYEQY

v_gene: TRBV7-9
j_gene: TRBJ2-5
CDR3aa: ASTGGGEETQY

v_gene: TRBV5-4
j_gene: TRBJ1-5
CDR3aa: ASSLAGDQPQH

v_gene: TRBV6-6
j_gene: TRBJ2-1
CDR3aa: ATYERDNEQF

v_gene: TRBV7-8
j_gene: TRBJ2-2
CDR3aa: ASRPRDTTGELF

v_gene: TRBV27
j_gene: TRBJ1-1
CDR3aa: ASRITGGWTEAF

v_gene: TRBV4-1
j_gene: TRBJ2-7
CDR3aa: ASSQTLGTYEQY

v_gene: TRBV19
j_gene: TRBJ2-1
CDR3aa: ASSIPQGTNEQF

v_gene: TRBV30
j_gene: TRBJ1-4
CDR3aa: ACREGGGEKLF

v_gene: TRBV30
j_gene: TRBJ2-7
CDR3aa: AWSGLAVTYEQY

v_gene: TRBV9
j_gene: TRBJ2-3
CDR3aa: ASSLGLAADTQY

v_gene: TRBV5-5
j_gene: TRBJ1-1
CDR3aa: ASSLRANTEAF

v_gene: TRBV7-3
j_gene: TRBJ2-1
CDR3aa: ASSPGTSGGARRNEQF

v_gene: TRBV27
j_gene: TRBJ2-1
CDR3aa: ASTPSVAGDTNNPYNEQF

v_gene: TRBV7-9
j_gene: TRBJ1-4
CDR3aa: ASSSRDSTTNEKLF

v_gene: TRBV10-1
j_gene: TRBJ2-3
CDR3aa: ASSNGLATSDTQY

v_gene: TRBV29-1
j_gene: TRBJ2-7
CDR3aa: SVEDTGAETYEQY

v_gene: TRBV19
j_gene: TRBJ1-2
CDR3aa: ASTGSTGIYGYT

v_gene: TRBV5-4
j_gene: TRBJ2-4
CDR3aa: ASSKQGSNIQY

v_gene: TRBV10-3
j_gene: TRBJ2-1
CDR3aa: AISEAGLVYNEQF

v_gene: TRBV6-5
j_gene: TRBJ1-1
CDR3aa: ASRRPGGTEAF

v_gene: TRBV5-6
j_gene: TRBJ2-3
CDR3aa: ASSPTNTDTQY

v_gene: TRBV5-4
j_gene: TRBJ2-5
CDR3aa: ASSPDVAGVMETQY

v_gene: TRBV14
j_gene: TRBJ2-2
CDR3aa: ASSQFLPGTGELF

v_gene: TRBV7-2
j_gene: TRBJ2-1
CDR3aa: ASSPKRGPYNEQF

v_gene: TRBV7-9
j_gene: TRBJ2-2
CDR3aa: ASSQTPGSQTGTGELF

v_gene: TRBV9
j_gene: TRBJ2-5
CDR3aa: ASSPGAGEQY

v_gene: TRBV28
j_gene: TRBJ2-7
CDR3aa: ASGSQVEQY

v_gene: TRBV7-2
j_gene: TRBJ1-2
CDR3aa: ASSSGHTERNYGYT

v_gene: TRBV9
j_gene: TRBJ1-2
CDR3aa: ASAGGSYT

v_gene: TRBV27
j_gene: -
CDR3aa: ASSLSHRSYEQY

v_gene: TRBV28
j_gene: TRBJ1-4
CDR3aa: ASSFKRSRGLTNEKLF

v_gene: TRBV11-2
j_gene: TRBJ2-5
CDR3aa: ASSSTPRLPQETQY

v_gene: TRBV5-4
j_gene: TRBJ1-5
CDR3aa: ASSKGDDGNQPQH